This T cell receptor beta chain was sequenced during a study of shared T cell receptors in the human thymus. The assay was immunoSEQ multiplex PCR, and TCRdb's table has in-frame clones only and misses some. The sample shows hundreds of thousands of clones, about 90% of them seen only once. J lost 4 bases, V lost 8 bases, and 10 bases had no gene match. CDR3 length: 15 amino acids. The germline V gene has CDR1 LNHDA and CDR2 SQIVND (reference sequence). This sample also belongs to another study, concerning human thymus T cells. Per that paper: Obtained as resections during corrective heart surgery, the thymus tissue was then studied. Thymic and blood repertoires appeared to show biased V and J gene usage. Unrelated individuals were reported by related research to share highly overlapping thymic repertoires.

The chain has TRBV19 and TRBJ2-7, with TRBD1 matching over 11 bases. The receptor was derived from a boy in the first two years of life with a congenital heart defect. The material sequenced was thymocytes. The CDR3 is CASYLQGQGEYEQYF. CDR3 nucleotide sequence: TGTGCCAGTTATTTGCAGGGACAGGGGGAGTACGAGCAGTACTTC.